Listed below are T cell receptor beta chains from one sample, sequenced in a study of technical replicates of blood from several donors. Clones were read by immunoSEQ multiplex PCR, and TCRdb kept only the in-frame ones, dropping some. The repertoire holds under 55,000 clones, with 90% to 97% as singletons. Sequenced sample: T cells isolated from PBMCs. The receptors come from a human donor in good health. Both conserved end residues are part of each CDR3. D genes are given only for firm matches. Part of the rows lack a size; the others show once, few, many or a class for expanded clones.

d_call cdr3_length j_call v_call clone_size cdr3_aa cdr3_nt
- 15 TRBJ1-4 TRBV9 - CASTSQGRVNEKLFF TGTGCCAGCACCTCGCAAGGGCGGGTGAATGAAAAACTGTTTTTT
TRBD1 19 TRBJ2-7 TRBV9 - CASSVGHSHLSGQGEEQYF TGTGCCAGCAGCGTAGGTCACTCACACCTTTCTGGACAGGGAGAAGAGCAGTACTTC
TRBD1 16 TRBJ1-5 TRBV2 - CASQKDRGWSNQPQHF TGTGCCAGCCAAAAAGACAGGGGATGGAGCAATCAGCCCCAGCATTTT
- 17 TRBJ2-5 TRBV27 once CASSLSGQSPWVKTQYF TGTGCCAGCAGTTTATCCGGACAGAGCCCATGGGTGAAGACCCAGTACTTC
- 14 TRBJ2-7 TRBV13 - CASSLVTNAHEQYF TGTGCCAGCAGCTTAGTGACAAATGCTCACGAGCAGTACTTC
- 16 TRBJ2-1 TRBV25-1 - CASSEGSGPLWGEQFF TGTGCCAGCAGTGAAGGCAGCGGCCCCCTATGGGGTGAGCAGTTCTTC
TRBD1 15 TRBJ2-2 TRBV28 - CASSTRQGYTGELFF TGTGCCAGCAGTACCCGACAGGGGTACACCGGGGAGCTGTTTTTT
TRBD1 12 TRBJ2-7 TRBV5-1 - CASSGDRYEQYF TGCGCCAGCAGTGGGGACAGGTACGAGCAGTACTTC
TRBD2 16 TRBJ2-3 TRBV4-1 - CASSLRTSGDSDTQYF TGCGCCAGCAGCCTTCGGACTAGCGGAGATTCAGATACGCAGTATTTT
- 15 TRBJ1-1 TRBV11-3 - CASSLVTGENTEAFF TGTGCCAGCAGCTTAGTTACGGGGGAGAACACTGAAGCTTTCTTT
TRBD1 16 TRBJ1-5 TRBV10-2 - CASSELETGNGQPQHF TGCGCCAGCAGTGAGCTAGAGACAGGGAACGGTCAGCCCCAGCATTTT
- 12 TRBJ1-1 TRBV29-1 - CSASSVNTEAFF TGCAGCGCCTCTTCAGTTAACACTGAAGCTTTCTTT
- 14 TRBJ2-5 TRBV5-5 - CATGVAERQETQYF TGTGCGACGGGGGTAGCGGAGCGCCAAGAGACCCAGTACTTC
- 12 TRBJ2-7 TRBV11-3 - CASTGESYEQYF TGTGCCTCGACGGGAGAGTCCTACGAGCAGTACTTC
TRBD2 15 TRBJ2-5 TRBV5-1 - CASSKGLAGGETQYF TGCGCCAGCAGCAAGGGACTAGCGGGAGGGGAGACCCAGTACTTC